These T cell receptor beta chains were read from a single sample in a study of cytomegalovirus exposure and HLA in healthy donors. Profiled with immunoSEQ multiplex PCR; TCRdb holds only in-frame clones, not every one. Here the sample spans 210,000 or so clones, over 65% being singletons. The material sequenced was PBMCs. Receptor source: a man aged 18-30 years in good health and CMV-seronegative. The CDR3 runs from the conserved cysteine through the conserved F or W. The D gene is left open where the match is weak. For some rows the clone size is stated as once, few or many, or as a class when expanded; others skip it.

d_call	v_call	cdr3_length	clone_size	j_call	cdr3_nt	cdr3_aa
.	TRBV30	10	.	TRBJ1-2	TGTGCGAGGAGGGACTATGGCTACACCTTC	CARRDYGYTF
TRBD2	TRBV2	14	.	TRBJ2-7	TGTGCCAGCAGTGTAAGCGGGAGATCGGGCGAGCAGTACTTC	CASSVSGRSGEQYF
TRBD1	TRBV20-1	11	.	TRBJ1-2	TGCAGTGCCGTTGACAGGGGGGGCTACACCTTC	CSAVDRGGYTF
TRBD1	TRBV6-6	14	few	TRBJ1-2	TGTGCCAGCAGTTACTCGATCACAGGGGGTGGCTACACCTTC	CASSYSITGGGYTF
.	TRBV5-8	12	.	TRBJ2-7	TGTGCCAGCAGCGCACTAGCCTACGAGCAGTACTTC	CASSALAYEQYF
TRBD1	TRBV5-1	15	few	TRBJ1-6	TGCGCCAGCAGCTCCGGACAGGTCTATAATTCACCCCTCCACTTT	CASSSGQVYNSPLHF
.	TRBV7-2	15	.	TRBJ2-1	TGTGCCAGCAGCTTCTTTGCTCCTCTAAAAGATGAGCAGTTCTTC	CASSFFAPLKDEQFF
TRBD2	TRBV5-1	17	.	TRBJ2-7	TGCGCCAGCAGCTTGGACGGGACTAGCGGGAGCGTGTACGAGCAGTACTTC	CASSLDGTSGSVYEQYF
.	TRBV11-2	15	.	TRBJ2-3	TGTGCCAGCAGCTTAGAGCAGGGTGCAGCAGATACGCAGTATTTT	CASSLEQGAADTQYF
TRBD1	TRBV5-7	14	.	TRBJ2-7	TGTGCCAGCAGCTACCGACAGGGTCCCCTCGAGCAGTACTTC	CASSYRQGPLEQYF
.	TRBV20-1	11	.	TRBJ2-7	TGCAGTGCTCCCGACACCCTCGAGCAGTACTTC	CSAPDTLEQYF
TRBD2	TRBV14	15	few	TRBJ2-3	TGTGCCAGCAGCCCCGAAGTAGCGGGGACAGATACGCAGTATTTT	CASSPEVAGTDTQYF
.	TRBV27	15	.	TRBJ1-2	TGTGCCAGCAGTTTATTTTCGAAGGGGTACGATGGCTACACCTTC	CASSLFSKGYDGYTF
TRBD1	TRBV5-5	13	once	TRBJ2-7	TGTGCCAGCAGCTGGGACAGCAACTACGAGCAGTACTTC	CASSWDSNYEQYF
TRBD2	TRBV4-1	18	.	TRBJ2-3	TGCGCCAGCAGCCAAGATATGGCTAGCGGCAGATACACAGATACGCAGTATTTT	CASSQDMASGRYTDTQYF
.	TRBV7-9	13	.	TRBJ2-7	TGTGCCAGCAGTCACCCCCAGGGGTACGAGCAGTACTTC	CASSHPQGYEQYF
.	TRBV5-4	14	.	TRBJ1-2	TGTGCCAGCAGCTTGAGGCAGGGGTTCGACGGCTACACCTTC	CASSLRQGFDGYTF
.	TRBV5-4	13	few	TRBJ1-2	TGTGCCAGCAGCTTTGCCGGGGACTATGGCTACACCTTC	CASSFAGDYGYTF
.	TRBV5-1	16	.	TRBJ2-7	TGCGCCAGCAGCTTGTCGTCGGCGGGACAGTCCTACGAGCAGTACTTC	CASSLSSAGQSYEQYF
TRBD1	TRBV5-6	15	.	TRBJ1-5	TGTGCCAGCAGCGCTGGCGGCAGGGGGCAACAGCCCCAGCATTTT	CASSAGGRGQQPQHF
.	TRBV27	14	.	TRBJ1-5	TGTGCCAGCAGTCCAGGACAGAGAGATCAGCCCCAGCATTTT	CASSPGQRDQPQHF
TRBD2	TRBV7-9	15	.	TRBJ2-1	TGTGCCAGCAGCTTGACTAGCGGGAGGGCTCGCGAGCAGTTCTTC	CASSLTSGRAREQFF
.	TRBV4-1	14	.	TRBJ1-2	TGCGCCAGCAGCCAAGCGTCTCAGTTATATGGCTACACCTTC	CASSQASQLYGYTF
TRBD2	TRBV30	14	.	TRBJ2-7	TGTGCCTGGAGTCCTAGCGGGAGAACCTACGAGCAGTACTTC	CAWSPSGRTYEQYF
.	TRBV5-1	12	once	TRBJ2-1	TGCGCCAGCAGCAATAACTACAATGAGCAGTTCTTC	CASSNNYNEQFF
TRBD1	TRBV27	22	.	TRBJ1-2	TGTGCCAGCAGTTTATCACTAAATTCTCTAGGGGACAGGGGGAAGGCAGCCTATGGCTACACCTTC	CASSLSLNSLGDRGKAAYGYTF
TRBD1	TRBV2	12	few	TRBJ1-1	TGTGCCAGCAGTAACAGGGGGACTGAAGCTTTCTTT	CASSNRGTEAFF
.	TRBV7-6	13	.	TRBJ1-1	TGTGCCAGCAGCTTAGGAGACTGGAGTGAAGCTTTCTTT	CASSLGDWSEAFF
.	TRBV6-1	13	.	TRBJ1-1	TGTGCCAGCAGTGCGACGGAGGTGACTGAAGCTTTCTTT	CASSATEVTEAFF
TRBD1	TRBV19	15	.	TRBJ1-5	TGTGCCAGTAAGGGGACAGGGATGAGCAATCAGCCCCAGCATTTT	CASKGTGMSNQPQHF
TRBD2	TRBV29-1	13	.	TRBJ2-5	TGCAGCGTTGGCATAGCGGGAGTGGAGACCCAGTACTTC	CSVGIAGVETQYF
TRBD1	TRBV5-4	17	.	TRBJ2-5	TGTGCCAGCAGCTTGCAACAGGGACAGGGGGCCTTGGAGACCCAGTACTTC	CASSLQQGQGALETQYF
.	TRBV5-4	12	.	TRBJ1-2	TGTGCCAGCAGCTTGAGCCCGGGGGGGAGAACCTTC	CASSLSPGGRTF
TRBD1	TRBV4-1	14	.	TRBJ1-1	TGCGCCAGCGCATTACAGGGGGCGCAAACTGAAGCTTTCTTT	CASALQGAQTEAFF
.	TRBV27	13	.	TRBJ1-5	TGTGCCAGCAGTTTAAGAGGAGGACAGCCCCAGCATTTT	CASSLRGGQPQHF
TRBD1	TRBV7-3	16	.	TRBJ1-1	TGTGCCAGCAGCTCCCGGCCAGGGGGCCTGGGGACTGAAGCTTTCTTT	CASSSRPGGLGTEAFF
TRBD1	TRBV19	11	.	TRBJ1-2	TGTGCCAGTAGTACAGGGGGCGGCTACACCTTC	CASSTGGGYTF
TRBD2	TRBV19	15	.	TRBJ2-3	TGTGCCAGTCACGCCGGGACTAGCCTAACAGATACGCAGTATTTT	CASHAGTSLTDTQYF
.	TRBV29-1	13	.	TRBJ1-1	TGCAGCGTTGAAGGCACAGTAGGCACTGAAGCTTTCTTT	CSVEGTVGTEAFF
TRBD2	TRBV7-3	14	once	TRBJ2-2	TGTGCCAGCAGCCCAAGCGGGGGTCCCGGGGAGCTGTTTTTT	CASSPSGGPGELFF
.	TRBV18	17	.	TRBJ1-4	TGTGCCAGCTCACCACGGATCCGGCAGGGACTATTTGAAAAACTGTTTTTT	CASSPRIRQGLFEKLFF
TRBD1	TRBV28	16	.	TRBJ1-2	TGTGCCAGCAGTTTAGGTGGGACAGGGAGCAACTATGGCTACACCTTC	CASSLGGTGSNYGYTF
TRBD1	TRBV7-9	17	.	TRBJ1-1	TGTGCCAGCAGCTTACGACCGGGACAGGGAACGAACACTGAAGCTTTCTTT	CASSLRPGQGTNTEAFF
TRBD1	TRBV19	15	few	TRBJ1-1	TGTGCCAGTAGTGGCCGACAGGGGCATGACGCTGAAGCTTTCTTT	CASSGRQGHDAEAFF
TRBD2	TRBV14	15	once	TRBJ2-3	TGTGCCAGCAGCACCCTTGGCGGGAGGGCAGATACGCAGTATTTT	CASSTLGGRADTQYF
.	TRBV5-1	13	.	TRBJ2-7	TGCGCCAGCAGCGGCACCGGGAAGGACGAGCAGTACTTC	CASSGTGKDEQYF
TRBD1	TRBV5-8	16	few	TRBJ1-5	TGTGCCAGCAGCTTGGGAGGCCAGGGGGATAGGCAGCCCCAGCATTTT	CASSLGGQGDRQPQHF
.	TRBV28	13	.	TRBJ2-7	TGTGCCAGCAGTTTCGGGACAACCTACGAGCAGTACTTC	CASSFGTTYEQYF
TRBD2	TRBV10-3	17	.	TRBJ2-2	TGTGCCATCAGTGAGGATCTAGCGGGAGGGAACACCGGGGAGCTGTTTTTT	CAISEDLAGGNTGELFF
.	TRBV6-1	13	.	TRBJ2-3	TGTGCCAGCAGGCTCGGCAGCGCAAATACGCAGTATTTT	CASRLGSANTQYF
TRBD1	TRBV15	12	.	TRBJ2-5	TGTGCCACCACGACAGGGGACGAGACCCAGTACTTC	CATTTGDETQYF
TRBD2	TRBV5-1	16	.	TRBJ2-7	TGCGCCAGCAGCTTGGCGCAGCGGGAGTTATCCTACGAGCAGTACTTC	CASSLAQRELSYEQYF
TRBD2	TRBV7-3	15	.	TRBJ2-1	TGTGCCAGCAGCATGTTAGCGGGAACGTACAATGAGCAGTTCTTC	CASSMLAGTYNEQFF
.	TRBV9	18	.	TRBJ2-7	TGTGCCAGCAGCCCCCGTCATAAGCGCCAGCCCTTCCTCTACGAGCAGTACTTC	CASSPRHKRQPFLYEQYF
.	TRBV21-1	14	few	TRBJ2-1	TGTGCCAGCAGCCCTAGCGGACACTACAATGAGCAGTTCTTC	CASSPSGHYNEQFF
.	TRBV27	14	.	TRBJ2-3	TGTGCCAGCAGTCCGGGGGGCAGCACAGATACGCAGTATTTT	CASSPGGSTDTQYF
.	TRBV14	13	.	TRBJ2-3	TGTGCCAGCAGCCAAAGTCTAGCATCTCCGCAGTATTTT	CASSQSLASPQYF
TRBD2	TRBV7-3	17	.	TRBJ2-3	TGTGCCAGCAGCTCCCGAGCTAGCGGGAAATCGACAGATACGCAGTATTTT	CASSSRASGKSTDTQYF